Below, 20 T cell receptor beta chains from the same sample are listed, as sequenced in a study of blood T cell repertoires in COVID-19. The assay was immunoSEQ multiplex PCR, and TCRdb's table has in-frame clones only and misses some. The sample holds around 78,000 clones, around 90% seen once. Sequencing input: peripheral blood. Every receptor here comes from a man aged 45 to 65 with active COVID-19.

The rearrangement uses TRBV9 and TRBJ1-6, with TRBD1 matching 8 bases. The CDR3 is 15 residues long. CDR1 and CDR2 (germline): SGDLS, YYNGEE. V shed 4 bases and J 7 bases; nucleotides not matched to a gene: 7. CDR3 protein: CASSQTGTGNSPLHF. The DNA for the CDR3 is TGTGCCAGCAGCCAGACCGGGACAGGAAATTCACCCCTCCACTTT. The full variable domain, with the rest looked up from reference TRBV9 and TRBJ1-6, is DSGVTQTPKHLITATGQRVTLRCSPRSGDLSVYWYQQSLDQGLQFLIQYYNGEERAKGNILERFSAQQFPDLHSELNLSSLELGDSALYFCASSQTGTGNSPLHFGNGTRLTVT.

The chain links TRBV24-1 to TRBJ1-2; a weak D match, TRBD1 (6 bases). In germline, CDR1 is KGHDR, CDR2 SFDVKD. The CDR3 has 16 residues. V lost 4 bases to trimming and J lost 8 bases, with 22 bases between them. The CDR3 DNA sequence: TGTGCCACCAGTGACCGACCAGAACAGGGAATTAGGGGCTACACCTTC. Protein: CATSDRPEQGIRGYTF.

The chain recombines TRBV7-6 with TRBJ2-1; TRBD2 matches 15 bases. V lost 5 bases, J lost 4 bases, and 9 bases stayed unmatched. CDR3 size: 18 residues. Germline CDR1 SGHVS, CDR2 FNYEAQ. CDR3 sequence (DNA): TGTGCCAGCAGCGCCGGACTAGCGGGAGGGAGCCTTTACAATGAGCAGTTCTTC. It codes for CASSAGLAGGSLYNEQFF. Variable domain in full (rest from reference TRBV7-6 and TRBJ2-1): GAGVSQSPRYKVTKRGQDVALRCDPISGHVSLYWYRQALGQGPEFLTYFNYEAQQDKSGLPNDRFSAERPEGSISTLTIQRTEQRDSAMYRCASSAGLAGGSLYNEQFFGPGTRLTVL.

The chain is built from TRBV6-2 or TRBV6-3 and TRBJ2-5; 10 positions agree with TRBD2. Per the germline V gene, CDR1 is MNHEY and CDR2 is SVGEGT. With V trimmed by 4 bases and J by 4 bases, 9 bases remained unmatched. This CDR3 has 16 residues. The CDR3 bases are TGTGCCAGCAGTTGGGCCAGCGGGGGGGATCCAGAGACCCAGTACTTC. Translated: CASSWASGGDPETQYF.

The rearrangement uses TRBV7-2 and TRBJ2-7, with 8 positions matching TRBD1. This CDR3 contains 12 residues. V trimming: 5 bases; J trimming: 6 bases; junction bases outside the gene matches: 3. Germline CDR1 and CDR2: SGHTA and FQGNSA. CDR3 residues: CASSPGQGEQYF. The CDR3 DNA sequence: TGTGCCAGCAGCCCCGGACAGGGCGAGCAGTACTTC.

The J gene is TRBJ1-1, the V gene TRBV30, with unresolved D. CDR1 and CDR2 (germline): GTSNPN, SVGIG (reference sequence). V lost 0 bases and J 0 bases, leaving 5 bases between the germline ends. The CDR3 length is 13 residues. The CDR3 DNA reads TGTGCCTGGAGTGTATCCTTGAACACTGAAGCTTTCTTT. This encodes CAWSVSLNTEAFF.

J is TRBJ2-5 and V is TRBV7-2; tentative D call: TRBD2 (6 bases). Germline V lookup: CDR1 SGHTA, CDR2 FQGNSA. Trimming took off 5 bases at V and 1 base at J, with 14 bases between the two ends. The CDR3 runs to 15 residues. The CDR3 DNA reads TGTGCCAGCAGCGAGCGGGCCCTAGGCCAAGAGACCCAGTACTTC. Its translation: CASSERALGQETQYF.

CDR3 sequence: CAWSPRHRNYNSPLHF. DNA of the CDR3: TGTGCCTGGAGTCCGAGACACAGGAATTATAATTCACCCCTCCACTTT. The chain joins TRBV30 to TRBJ1-6, with a weak D call TRBD1 (5 bases). Trimming took off 2 bases at V and 4 bases at J, with 15 bases between the two ends. The CDR3 totals 16 residues. Germline CDR1 reads GTSNPN; CDR2 reads SVGIG (reference sequence).

The chain has TRBV7-8 and TRBJ1-3, with D hard to call. There are 15 residues in the CDR3. The V end was cut by 5 bases, the J end by 0 bases, with 11 bases between. Germline V gene sequence: CDR1 SGHVS, CDR2 FQNEAQ. This chain's CDR3 is CASSPSGSSGNTIYF. In DNA, the CDR3 is TGTGCCAGCAGCCCCTCGGGTAGCTCTGGAAACACCATATATTTT.

The rearrangement joins TRBV23-1 to TRBJ2-6, with a possible D match to TRBD2 (5 bases). TRBV23-1 is labeled an ORF, and its function is uncertain. The CDR3 has 16 residues. The V and J ends lost 9 bases and 1 base respectively, with 16 bases between them. CDR3 in DNA: TGCGCCAGGAATCCAAATGAGGGTTCTGGGGCCAACGTCCTGACTTTC. Protein product: CARNPNEGSGANVLTF.

The chain recombines TRBV6-2 or TRBV6-3 with TRBJ2-7; perhaps TRBD1 as D (5 bases). Germline V CDR1 and CDR2: MNHEY, SVGEGT. V was trimmed by 4 bases and J by 2 bases, leaving 24 bases between them. The CDR3 consists of 18 residues. CDR3 bases: TGTGCCAGCAGTTCGTTGGTTGTCTGGGGCGGCTTAACCTACGAGCAGTACTTC. This encodes CASSSLVVWGGLTYEQYF.

The genes are TRBV5-1 and TRBJ2-3, with TRBD2 matching over 8 bases. CDR3 length: 14 residues. Trimming at V came to 7 bases and at J to 4 bases, leaving 8 bases not matched to a gene. Germline V gene sequence: CDR1 SGHRS, CDR2 YFSETQ. CDR3 sequence (DNA): TGCGCCAGCGATCCGGGGGGGGGCGCAGATACGCAGTATTTT. Translating it yields CASDPGGGADTQYF.

V usage is TRBV2 and J usage is TRBJ1-5; D remains ambiguous. The CDR3 spans 13 residues. Trimming stripped 2 bases from V and 5 bases from J, with 7 bases between. The germline CDR1 and CDR2 sequences are SNHLY and FYNNEI. For the CDR3, the DNA is TGTGCCAGCAGTGAACGGAGGGATCAGCCCCAGCATTTT. Encoded protein: CASSERRDQPQHF.

The J gene is TRBJ2-7, the V gene TRBV4-3; perhaps TRBD2 as D (5 bases). Germline V gene data show CDR1 as LGHNA and CDR2 as YSLEER. This CDR3 is 13 amino acids long. The ends were cut back, 3 bases at V and 7 bases at J, with 13 bases in the middle. The CDR3 nucleotides read TGCGCCAGCAGCCAGGGGAGCCCTGGAGAGCAGTACTTC. Protein product: CASSQGSPGEQYF.

This clone was observed a handful of times. The chain joins TRBV28 to TRBJ2-7; possible D gene TRBD1, 6 bases. V lost 6 bases and J 2 bases, leaving 14 bases between the germline ends. The germline V gene encodes CDR1 MDHEN and CDR2 SYDVKM. CDR3 length: 14 residues. This CDR3 reads CASRPGTMAYEQYF. For the CDR3, the DNA is TGTGCCAGCAGGCCCGGGACAATGGCCTACGAGCAGTACTTC.

The rearrangement uses TRBV28 and TRBJ1-3; TRBD1 agrees at 10 bases. After removal of 5 bases from V and 0 bases from J, the junction contained 7 bases not matched to a gene. The CDR3 covers 17 residues. Germline lookup yields CDR1 MDHEN and CDR2 SYDVKM. CDR3 residues: CASSQMTGGASGNTIYF. CDR3 bases: TGTGCCAGCAGTCAGATGACAGGGGGCGCCTCTGGAAACACCATATATTTT.

The chain uses TRBV19 and TRBJ2-5; tentative D call: TRBD1 (6 bases). Germline V gene lookup returns CDR1 LNHDA and CDR2 SQIVND (reference sequence). Trimming pared 6 bases from V and 5 bases from J, leaving 13 bases between. The CDR3 length is 13 residues. The CDR3 nucleotides are TGTGCCAGTAGCATACAGGGTGACGAGACCCAGTACTTC. Encoded protein: CASSIQGDETQYF.

This chain uses TRBV6-6 with TRBJ2-7; possible D gene TRBD2, 7 bases. In germline, CDR1 is MNHNY, CDR2 SVGAGI (reference sequence). V gave up 0 bases and J gave up 2 bases, with 14 bases separating them. This CDR3 region has 16 residues. The chain's CDR3 is CASSYSSGTPPYEQYF. As DNA, the CDR3 is TGTGCCAGCAGTTACTCGAGCGGGACACCTCCCTACGAGCAGTACTTC.

On this clone itself: One end of the junction is discordant with germline, which a read error may explain. The chain recombines TRBV4-1 with TRBJ2-7; TRBD2 matches 9 bases. Germline V gene sequence: CDR1 MGHRA, CDR2 YSYEKL. The CDR3 runs 16 residues. This CDR3 reads CASSQGPSGASNEQYF. CDR3 nucleotides: TGCGCCAGCAGCCAGGGGCCTAGCGGGGCCTCCAACGAGCAGTACTTC.

The DNA of the CDR3 is TGTGCCACCAGCAGAGAGTGGGGAGCATTACATGGCTACACCTTC. This sequence encodes CATSREWGALHGYTF. The chain is built from TRBV15 and TRBJ1-2; D is undetermined. CDR3 length: 15 residues. Germline-derived CDR1 and CDR2 are LNHNV and YYDKDF (reference sequence). V lost 0 bases to trimming and J lost 6 bases, with 14 bases between them.